The clone carrying this T cell receptor (beta chain) was found many times. Its antigen is undetermined. It was by 5'RACE with 10-nucleotide random UMIs that the cDNA was made. Each CDR3 protein gets one entry after TCRdb re-called the 5' RACE reads with MiXCR. The table includes over 35,000 distinct CDR3 sequences, around 4% detected once. The data derive from a study of neurological immune-mediated disorders. Study results and limitations: Phylogenetic grouping assigned the repertoires of 18 of 34 multiple sclerosis patients to a single cluster of related CDR3 sequences. This cluster may be a repertoire-level signature. In HTLV-1-associated myelopathy, TCR clonal expansion was greatest, whereas multiple sclerosis had the least, falling below healthy controls.

Libraries used 2 million unsorted PBMCs kept frozen in RNAlater. Sample: PBMCs. The receptor's source is a man under 40 with multiple sclerosis.

Here the CDR3 reads CASSPREGGYTF. The CDR3 nucleotides are TGTGCCAGCAGCCCCAGGGAGGGTGGCTACACCTTC. The rearrangement joins TRBV7-2 to TRBJ1-2, with D perhaps TRBD1 (5 bases). Germline V gene data show CDR1 as SGHTA and CDR2 as FQGNSA. There are 12 residues in the CDR3. V was cut by 5 bases and J by 7 bases, with 11 bases left in between.